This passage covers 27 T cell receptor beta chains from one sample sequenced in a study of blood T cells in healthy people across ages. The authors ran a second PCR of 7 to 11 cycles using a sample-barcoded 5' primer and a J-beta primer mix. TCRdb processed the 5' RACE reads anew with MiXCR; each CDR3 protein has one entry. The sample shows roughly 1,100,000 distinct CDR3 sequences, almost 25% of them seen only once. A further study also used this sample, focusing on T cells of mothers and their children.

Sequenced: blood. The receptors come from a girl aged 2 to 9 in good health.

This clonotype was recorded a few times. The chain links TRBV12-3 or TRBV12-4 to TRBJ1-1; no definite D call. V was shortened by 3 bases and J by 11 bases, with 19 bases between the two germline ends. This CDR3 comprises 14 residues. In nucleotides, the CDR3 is TGTGCCAGCAGTTTCGGAGACGCATACCAGGAGGCTTTCTTT. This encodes CASSFGDAYQEAFF.

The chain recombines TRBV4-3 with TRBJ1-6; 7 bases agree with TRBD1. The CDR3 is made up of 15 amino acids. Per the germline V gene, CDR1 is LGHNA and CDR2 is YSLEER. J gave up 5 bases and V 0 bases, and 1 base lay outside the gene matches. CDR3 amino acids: CASSQDDRDNSPLHF. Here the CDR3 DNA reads TGCGCCAGCAGCCAAGATGACAGGGATAATTCACCCCTCCACTTT.

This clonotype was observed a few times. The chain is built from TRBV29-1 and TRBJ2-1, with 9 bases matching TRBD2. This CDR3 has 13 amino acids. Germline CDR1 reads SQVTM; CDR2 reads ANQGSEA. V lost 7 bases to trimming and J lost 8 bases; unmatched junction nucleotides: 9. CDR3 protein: CSAPGLARHEQFF. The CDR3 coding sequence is TGCAGCGCACCGGGACTAGCTAGGCATGAGCAGTTCTTC.

CDR3: CSAREGQTEAFF. CDR3 coding DNA: TGCAGTGCTAGGGAGGGACAAACTGAAGCTTTCTTT. The chain uses TRBV20-1 and TRBJ1-1; a weak D match, TRBD1 (6 bases). Germline V gives CDR1 DFQATT, CDR2 SNEGSKA (reference sequence). This CDR3 is built from 12 residues. The V end was cut by 3 bases, the J end by 5 bases, with 10 bases between.

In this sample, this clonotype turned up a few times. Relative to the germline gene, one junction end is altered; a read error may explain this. The CDR3 DNA is TGTGCCAGCAGCTTAGCCAGGAACGCTGAAGCTTTCTTT. Encoded protein: CASSLARNAEAFF. This chain joins TRBV11-3 and TRBJ1-1; D not resolved. This CDR3 is 13 amino acids long. Germline CDR1 and CDR2: SGHNT and YENEEA.

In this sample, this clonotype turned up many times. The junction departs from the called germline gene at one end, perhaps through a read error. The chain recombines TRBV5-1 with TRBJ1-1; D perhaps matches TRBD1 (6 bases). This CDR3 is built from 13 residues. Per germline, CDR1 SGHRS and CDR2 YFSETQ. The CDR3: CASSSTGNTEAFF. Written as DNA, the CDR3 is TGTGCCAGCAGTTCGACAGGGAACACTGAAGCTTTCTTT.

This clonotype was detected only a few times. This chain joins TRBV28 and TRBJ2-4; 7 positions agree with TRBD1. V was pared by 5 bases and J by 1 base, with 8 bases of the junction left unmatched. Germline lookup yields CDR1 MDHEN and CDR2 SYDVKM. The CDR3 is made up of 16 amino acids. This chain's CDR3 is CASSQTGAGAKNIQYF. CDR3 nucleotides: TGTGCCAGCAGTCAAACAGGGGCGGGTGCCAAAAACATTCAGTACTTC.

The CDR3 protein is CSARDGDYQETQYF. CDR3 DNA sequence: TGCAGTGCTAGAGATGGGGACTACCAAGAGACCCAGTACTTC. This sequence joins TRBV20-1 and TRBJ2-5; D is perhaps TRBD2 (6 bases). Trimming removed 0 bases at V and 0 bases at J, with 8 bases between. The CDR3 runs to 14 residues. From germline, CDR1 is DFQATT and CDR2 SNEGSKA (reference sequence).

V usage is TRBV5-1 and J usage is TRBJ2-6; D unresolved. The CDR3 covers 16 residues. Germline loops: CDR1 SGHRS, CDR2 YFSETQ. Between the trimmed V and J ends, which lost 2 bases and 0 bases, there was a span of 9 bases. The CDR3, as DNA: TGCGCCAGCAGCTTAGAATTCCTCTCTGGGGCCAACGTCCTGACTTTC. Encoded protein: CASSLEFLSGANVLTF.

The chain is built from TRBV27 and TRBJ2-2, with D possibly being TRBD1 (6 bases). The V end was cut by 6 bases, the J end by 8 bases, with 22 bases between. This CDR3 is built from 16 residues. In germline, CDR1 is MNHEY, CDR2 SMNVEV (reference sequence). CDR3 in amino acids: CASSSNRAGVRGELFF. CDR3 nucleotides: TGTGCCAGCAGCTCCAACAGGGCCGGGGTTCGGGGGGAGCTGTTTTTT.

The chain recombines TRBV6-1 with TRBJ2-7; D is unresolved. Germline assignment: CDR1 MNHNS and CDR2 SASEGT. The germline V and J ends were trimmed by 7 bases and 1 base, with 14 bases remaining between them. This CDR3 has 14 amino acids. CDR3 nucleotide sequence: TGTGCCAGCACCTTAAGGCCCGTTTCCTACGAGCAGTACGTC. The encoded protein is CASTLRPVSYEQYV.

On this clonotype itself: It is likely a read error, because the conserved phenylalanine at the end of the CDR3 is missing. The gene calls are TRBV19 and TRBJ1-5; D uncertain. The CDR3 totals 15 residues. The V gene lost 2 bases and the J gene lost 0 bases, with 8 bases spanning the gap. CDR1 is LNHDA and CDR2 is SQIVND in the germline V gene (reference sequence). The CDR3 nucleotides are TGTGCCAGTAGTATATCGGAATATAGCAATCAGCCCCAGCATCTT. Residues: CASSISEYSNQPQHL.

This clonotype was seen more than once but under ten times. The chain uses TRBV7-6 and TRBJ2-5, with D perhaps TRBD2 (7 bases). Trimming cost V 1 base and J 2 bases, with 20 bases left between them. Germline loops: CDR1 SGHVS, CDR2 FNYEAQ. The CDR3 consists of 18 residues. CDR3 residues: CASSLESGGGADQETQYF. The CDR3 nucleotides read TGTGCCAGCAGCTTAGAGAGTGGGGGGGGCGCCGATCAAGAGACCCAGTACTTC.

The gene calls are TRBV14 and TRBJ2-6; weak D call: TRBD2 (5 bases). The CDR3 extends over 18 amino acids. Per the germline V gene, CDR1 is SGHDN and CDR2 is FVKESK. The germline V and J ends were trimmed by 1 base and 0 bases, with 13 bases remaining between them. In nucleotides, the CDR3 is TGTGCCAGCAGCCAAGCGATGGGGAGCCCCTCTGGGGCCAACGTCCTGACTTTC. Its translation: CASSQAMGSPSGANVLTF.

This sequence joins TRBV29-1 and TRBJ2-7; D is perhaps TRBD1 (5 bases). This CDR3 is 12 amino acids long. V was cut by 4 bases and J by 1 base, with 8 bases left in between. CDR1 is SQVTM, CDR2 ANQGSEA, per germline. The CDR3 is CSVARDSYEQYF. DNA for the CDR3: TGCAGCGTTGCCAGGGATTCCTACGAGCAGTACTTC.

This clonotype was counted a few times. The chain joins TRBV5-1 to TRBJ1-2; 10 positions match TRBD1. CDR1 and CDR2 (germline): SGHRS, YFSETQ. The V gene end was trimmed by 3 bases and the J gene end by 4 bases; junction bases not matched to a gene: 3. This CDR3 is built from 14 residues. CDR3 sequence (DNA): TGCGCCAGCAGCTCGGACAGGGGGACCTATGGCTACACCTTC. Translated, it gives CASSSDRGTYGYTF.

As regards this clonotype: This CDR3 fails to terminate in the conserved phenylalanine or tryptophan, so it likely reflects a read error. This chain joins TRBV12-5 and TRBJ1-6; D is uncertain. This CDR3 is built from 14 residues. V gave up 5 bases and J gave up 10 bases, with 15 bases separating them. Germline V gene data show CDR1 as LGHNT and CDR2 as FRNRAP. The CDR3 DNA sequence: TGTGCTAGTGGTCCGGAACACGCGGGGTCACCCCTCCACCTT. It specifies CASGPEHAGSPLHL.

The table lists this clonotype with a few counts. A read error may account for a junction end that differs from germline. CDR3 coding DNA: TGCGCCAGCAGCTCCACCCAGATATACAATGAGCAGTCCTTC. Amino acids: CASSSTQIYNEQSF. This rearrangement joins TRBV5-1 to TRBJ2-5; D remains ambiguous. The V gene's germline CDR1 is SGHRS and CDR2 YFSETQ. The CDR3 runs 14 residues.

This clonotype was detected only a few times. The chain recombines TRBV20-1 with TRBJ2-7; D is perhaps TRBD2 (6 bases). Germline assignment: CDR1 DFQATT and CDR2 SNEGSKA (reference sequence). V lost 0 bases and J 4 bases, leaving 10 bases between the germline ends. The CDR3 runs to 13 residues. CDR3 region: CSARDILAYEQYF. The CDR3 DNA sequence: TGCAGTGCTAGAGATATCCTAGCGTACGAGCAGTACTTC.

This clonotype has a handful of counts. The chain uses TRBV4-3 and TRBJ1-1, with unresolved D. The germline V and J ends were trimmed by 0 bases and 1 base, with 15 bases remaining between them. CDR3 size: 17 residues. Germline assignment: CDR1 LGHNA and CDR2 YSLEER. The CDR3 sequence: CASSQDSPASANTEAFF. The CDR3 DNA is TGCGCCAGCAGCCAAGATTCCCCGGCCAGCGCGAACACTGAAGCTTTCTTT.

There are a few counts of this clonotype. This CDR3 is CASSLAAGLGSGANVLTF. In DNA form, the CDR3 reads TGTGCCAGCAGCCTGGCCGCAGGTTTAGGCTCTGGGGCCAACGTCCTGACTTTC. This rearrangement joins TRBV5-6 to TRBJ2-6; no definite D call. The length of the CDR3 is 18 residues. V shed 4 bases and J shed 0 bases, with 17 bases lying between them. In germline, CDR1 is SGHDT, CDR2 YYEEEE. The entire variable domain, with the rest obtained from reference TRBV5-6 and TRBJ2-6, is as follows: DAGVTQSPTHLIKTRGQQVTLRCSPKSGHDTVSWYQQALGQGPQFIFQYYEEEERQRGNFPDRFSGHQFPNYSSELNVNALLLGDSALYLCASSLAAGLGSGANVLTFGAGSRLTVL.

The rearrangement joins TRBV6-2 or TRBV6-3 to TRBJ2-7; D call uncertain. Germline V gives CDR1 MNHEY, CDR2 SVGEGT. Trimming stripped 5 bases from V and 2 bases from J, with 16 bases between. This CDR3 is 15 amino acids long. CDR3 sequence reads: CASSRPQVLAYEQYF. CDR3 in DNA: TGTGCCAGCAGTCGACCCCAGGTTTTGGCCTACGAGCAGTACTTC.

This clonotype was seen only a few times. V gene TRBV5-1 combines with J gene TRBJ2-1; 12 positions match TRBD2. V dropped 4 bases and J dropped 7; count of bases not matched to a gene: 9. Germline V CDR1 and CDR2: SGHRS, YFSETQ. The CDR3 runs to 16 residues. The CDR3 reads CASSPRTSGTRNEQFF. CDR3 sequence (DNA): TGCGCCAGCAGCCCTCGGACTAGCGGGACCCGGAATGAGCAGTTCTTC.

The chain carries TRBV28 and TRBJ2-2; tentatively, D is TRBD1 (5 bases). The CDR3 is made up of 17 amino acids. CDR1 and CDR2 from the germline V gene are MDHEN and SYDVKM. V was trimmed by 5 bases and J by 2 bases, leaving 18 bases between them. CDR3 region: CASSPGSTEDNTGELFF. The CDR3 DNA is TGTGCCAGCAGTCCAGGGTCAACCGAAGACAACACCGGGGAGCTGTTTTTT.

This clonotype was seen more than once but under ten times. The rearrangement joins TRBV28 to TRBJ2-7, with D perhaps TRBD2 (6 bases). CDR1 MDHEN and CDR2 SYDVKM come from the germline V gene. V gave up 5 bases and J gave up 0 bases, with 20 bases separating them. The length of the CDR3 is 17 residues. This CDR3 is CASSEFDREYSSYEQYF. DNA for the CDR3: TGTGCCAGCAGTGAGTTTGACCGGGAGTATTCCTCCTACGAGCAGTACTTC.

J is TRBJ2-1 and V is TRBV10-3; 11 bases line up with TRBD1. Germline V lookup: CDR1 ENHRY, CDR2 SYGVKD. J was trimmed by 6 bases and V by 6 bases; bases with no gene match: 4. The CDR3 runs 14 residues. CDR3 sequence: CAISPGQGGNEQFF. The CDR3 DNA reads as TGTGCCATCAGCCCGGGACAGGGGGGCAATGAGCAGTTCTTC.

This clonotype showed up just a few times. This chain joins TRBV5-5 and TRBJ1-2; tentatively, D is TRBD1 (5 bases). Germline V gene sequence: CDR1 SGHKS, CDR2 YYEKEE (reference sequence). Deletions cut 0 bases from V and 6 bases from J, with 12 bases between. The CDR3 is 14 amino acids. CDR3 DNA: TGTGCCAGCAGCTTGGTTGCAGGGACGGATGGCTACACCTTC. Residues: CASSLVAGTDGYTF.